This T cell receptor beta chain stems from a study of OX40 agonist ivuxolimab in advanced cancers. Whole-study context: Checkpoint inhibitors had been given previously to roughly 40% of patients. Findings and caveats of the study: The average count of expanded clones was higher among CD8+ T cells than among CD4+.

Libraries were prepared by immunoSEQ multiplex PCR; TCRdb keeps only in-frame clonotypes and omits some of them. The sample shows 80,000 to 90,000 clones, about 80% of them seen only once. Details on this clone: The antigen is not known.

CDR1 is MNHEY, CDR2 SVGAGI, per germline. This CDR3 has 15 residues. V dropped 0 bases and J dropped 7 bases, with 10 bases sitting between them. The chain joins TRBV6-5 to TRBJ1-6; the D is unclear. The TCR originated in an adult with an advanced solid tumor such as melanoma, head and neck, liver or kidney cancer. Sequenced material: CD4+ or CD8+ T cells sorted from blood, taken in a trial of the OX40 agonist ivuxolimab. The chain's CDR3 is CASSYSRIANSPLHF. For the CDR3, the DNA is TGTGCCAGCAGTTACTCGCGTATTGCAAATTCACCCCTCCACTTT.